This passage covers 29 T cell receptor beta chains from one sample sequenced in a study of post-analysis software for immune sequencing data. No antigen is known for these receptors. Built from TCR beta cDNA, the libraries had unique molecular identifiers in them. Using its own MiXCR run on the PCR reads, TCRdb lists one record per CDR3 protein. The data show over 250,000 distinct CDR3 sequences, about 38% seen once. Study-level results: Four or five TRBV segments (TRBV5-6, TRBV5-1 and TRBV20-1 among them) occurred more frequently in patients than in controls.

Sequenced input: blood. The source of these receptors is a girl aged 5 to 17 with multiple sclerosis.

The chain recombines TRBV14 with TRBJ2-1, with a possible D match to TRBD2 (5 bases). The CDR3 loop spans 16 amino acids. Germline CDR1 reads SGHDN; CDR2 reads FVKESK. The ends were cut back, 2 bases at V and 4 bases at J, with 15 bases in the middle. CDR3 amino acids: CASSQPDSPSYNEQFF. CDR3 DNA: TGTGCCAGCAGCCAACCGGACTCACCAAGTTACAATGAGCAGTTCTTC.

Points on this clonotype: Just one base apart from a much larger clone, this may be a read error. The chain links TRBV5-1 to TRBJ1-2; 7 bases line up with TRBD1. CDR3 length: 15 residues. Per the germline V gene, CDR1 is SGHRS and CDR2 is YFSETQ. The CDR3 here is CASSGGDSTLYGCTF. In DNA form, the CDR3 reads TGCGCCAGCAGCGGCGGGGACAGCACCCTCTATGGCTGCACCTTC.

This clonotype has a count of ten or more. The rearrangement uses TRBV4-1 and TRBJ2-3; TRBD2 is a possible D gene (6 bases). The V gene lost 4 bases and the J gene lost 0 bases, with 8 bases spanning the gap. The CDR3 runs to 14 residues. Germline V gene sequence: CDR1 MGHRA, CDR2 YSYEKL. The CDR3 DNA sequence: TGCGCCAGCAGCCCGGGGGACAGCACAGATACGCAGTATTTT. Translated: CASSPGDSTDTQYF.

Ten or more counts support this clonotype. V is TRBV9 and J is TRBJ1-2; D gene ambiguous. CDR1 and CDR2 from the germline V gene are SGDLS and YYNGEE. This CDR3 is built from 13 residues. The V and J ends lost 7 bases and 4 bases respectively, with 14 bases between them. The DNA of the CDR3 is TGTGCCAGCGGAGACCGATTTGGCTATGGCTACACCTTC. This translates into CASGDRFGYGYTF.

This clonotype was seen ten or more times. The rearrangement uses TRBV28 and TRBJ2-7; 7 nucleotides align to TRBD2. The CDR3 has 15 amino acids. Unmatched junction bases numbered 5, after V lost 3 bases and J lost 0 bases. Per the germline V gene, CDR1 is MDHEN and CDR2 is SYDVKM. The CDR3 spells CASSLGGDDSYEQYF. CDR3 sequence (DNA): TGTGCCAGCAGTTTGGGGGGGGACGACTCCTACGAGCAGTACTTC.

This clonotype appeared a few times. The V call is TRBV9, the J call TRBJ2-2; no clear D gene. Germline lookup yields CDR1 SGDLS and CDR2 YYNGEE. This CDR3 has 13 amino acids. V was pared by 2 bases and J by 8 bases, with 10 bases between. In DNA form, the CDR3 reads TGTGCCAGCAGCGTTACGGAGTCTGGGGAGCTGTTTTTT. Its protein product is CASSVTESGELFF.

With regard to this clonotype: This may be a read error, as it is one base from a much larger clone. This chain links TRBV12-3 or TRBV12-4 with TRBJ1-1, with D maybe TRBD1 (6 bases). This CDR3 has 12 residues. Trimming cost V 5 bases and J 6 bases, with 10 bases left between them. CDR3: CASSLRGPEAFF. CDR3 nucleotide sequence: TGTGCCAGCAGTCTTCGGGGGCCTGAAGCTTTCTTT.

This rearrangement joins TRBV20-1 to TRBJ2-1; maybe TRBD2 (6 bases). Trimming stripped 6 bases from V and 7 bases from J, with 16 bases between. Germline assignment: CDR1 DFQATT and CDR2 SNEGSKA (reference sequence). The CDR3 is made up of 13 amino acids. CDR3 residues: CSARTIGSNEQFF. Written as DNA, the CDR3 is TGCAGTGCCAGAACGATCGGGAGTAATGAGCAGTTCTTC.

In its sample, this clonotype was seen many times. V gene TRBV10-3 combines with J gene TRBJ2-1; D is perhaps TRBD2 (6 bases). Trimming took 0 bases from V and 0 from J, leaving 9 bases between them. CDR3 length equals 16 residues. The germline V gene has CDR1 ENHRY and CDR2 SYGVKD. Here the CDR3 reads CAISESGGGSYNEQFF. As DNA, the CDR3 is TGTGCCATCAGTGAGTCGGGGGGAGGCTCCTACAATGAGCAGTTCTTC.

Worth noting for this clonotype: A clone one base away is much larger, so this may be a read error. DNA for the CDR3: TGTGCCAGCAGTCCGGGACTTTCGGCCATGCGGTATTTT. Translation: CASSPGLSAMRYF. This sequence joins TRBV28 and TRBJ2-3, with D tentatively TRBD2 (6 bases). In germline, CDR1 is MDHEN, CDR2 SYDVKM. This CDR3 region has 13 residues. V lost 5 bases to trimming and J lost 14 bases, with 20 bases between them.

Many counts were recorded for this clonotype. This chain connects TRBV28 to TRBJ2-5, with TRBD1 matching over 10 bases. J lost 1 base, V lost 4 bases, and 3 bases had no gene match. The CDR3 length is 15 residues. Per germline, CDR1 MDHEN and CDR2 SYDVKM. CDR3 loop: CASSYRDRGQETQYF. In DNA form, the CDR3 reads TGTGCCAGCAGTTACCGGGACAGGGGCCAAGAGACCCAGTACTTC.

The V and J genes are TRBV30 and TRBJ1-3; D is unclear. The ends were cut back, 1 base at V and 4 bases at J, with 2 bases in the middle. The CDR3 contains 11 residues. Germline V gene lookup returns CDR1 GTSNPN and CDR2 SVGIG (reference sequence). DNA for the CDR3: TGTGCCTGGAGTGGGGGAAACACCATATATTTT. As protein: CAWSGGNTIYF.

V gene TRBV7-3 combines with J gene TRBJ2-3; D perhaps matches TRBD1 (6 bases). Germline CDR1 is SGHTA and CDR2 is FQGTGA. V gave up 4 bases and J gave up 0 bases, with 11 bases separating them. CDR3 length: 15 residues. The CDR3 region has the DNA TGTGCCAGCAGCTCAACAGGGATAAGCACAGATACGCAGTATTTT. The encoded protein is CASSSTGISTDTQYF.

This clonotype was recorded at least ten times. V is TRBV6-5 and J is TRBJ1-1, with 8 bases identical to TRBD1. The ends lost 4 bases at V and 5 bases at J; junction bases unmatched: 15. The CDR3 is 17 amino acids. The V gene's germline CDR1 is MNHEY and CDR2 SVGAGI. CDR3 region: CASSSIPVRQGSTEAFF. CDR3 in DNA: TGTGCCAGCAGTTCGATTCCGGTCCGACAGGGGAGTACTGAAGCTTTCTTT.

This clonotype was found a few times. The junction and the germline gene differ at one end; a read error may be behind it. V and J are TRBV3-1 and TRBJ2-1, with a tentative D call TRBD1 (8 bases). Per the germline V gene, CDR1 is LGHDT and CDR2 is YNNKEL (reference sequence). The CDR3 has 15 amino acids. CDR3 bases: TGTGCCGGCAGCCTCGACAGGGGCGGGGGCAATGAGCAGTTCTTC. This codes for CAGSLDRGGGNEQFF.

The rearrangement links TRBV27 to TRBJ1-1; no firm D call. In germline, CDR1 is MNHEY, CDR2 SMNVEV (reference sequence). Between the trimmed V and J ends, which lost 1 base and 6 bases, there was a span of 9 bases. The CDR3 extends over 13 amino acids. The CDR3 here is CASSLLTGAEAFF. The CDR3 DNA reads as TGTGCCAGCAGTTTATTGACGGGAGCTGAAGCTTTCTTT.

The rearrangement uses TRBV15 and TRBJ2-2; unclear D gene. The V gene's germline CDR1 is LNHNV and CDR2 YYDKDF (reference sequence). Trimming pared 0 bases from V and 7 bases from J, leaving 15 bases between. The CDR3 sequence is 16 residues long. CDR3 DNA sequence: TGTGCCACCAGCAGAGAAGGAGAGCCGGGTAGCGGGGAGCTGTTTTTT. This gives the protein CATSREGEPGSGELFF.

This clonotype was seen repeatedly, ten times or more. The V call is TRBV7-9, the J call TRBJ1-1, with unresolved D. In germline, CDR1 is SEHNR, CDR2 FQNEAQ (reference sequence). The CDR3 sequence is 12 residues long. Trimming pared 5 bases from V and 1 base from J, leaving 5 bases between. The CDR3 DNA follows: TGTGCCAGCAGCAAGGAGAACACTGAAGCTTTCTTT. Amino acids: CASSKENTEAFF.

CDR3 protein: CASSTGGSYEQYF. The CDR3 DNA follows: TGTGCCAGCAGTACCGGGGGTTCCTACGAGCAGTACTTC. V usage is TRBV12-3 or TRBV12-4 and J usage is TRBJ2-7; TRBD2 might be the D (6 bases). Trimming shortened V by 5 bases and J by 1 base, and 9 bases separated the two germline ends. CDR3 length: 13 residues.

This clonotype was detected only a few times. This clone may be a read error of a much larger clone one base away. The V and J genes are TRBV6-1 and TRBJ1-2; D is unresolved. In germline, CDR1 is MNHNS, CDR2 SASEGT. The CDR3 covers 14 residues. The CDR3 spells CANSEAQRSYGYTF. For the CDR3, the DNA is TGTGCCAACAGTGAAGCCCAACGATCCTATGGCTACACCTTC.

This chain joins TRBV10-2 and TRBJ2-5; TRBD2 matches 7 bases. V shed 4 bases, J shed 2 bases, and the junction held 7 bases outside the gene matches. This CDR3 comprises 15 residues. CDR1 and CDR2 from the germline V gene are WSHSY and SAAADI. CDR3 in DNA: TGCGCCAGCAGTGTTTTCGGGGGGAAACAAGAGACCCAGTACTTC. This gives the protein CASSVFGGKQETQYF.

This clonotype was seen repeatedly, ten times or more. This chain connects TRBV11-1 to TRBJ2-4, with D possibly matching TRBD1 (6 bases). Germline lookup yields CDR1 SGHAT and CDR2 FQDESV (reference sequence). Deletions cut 5 bases from V and 7 bases from J, with 15 bases between. This CDR3 region has 14 residues. The CDR3 here is CASSHTGKGNIQYF. CDR3 bases: TGTGCCAGCAGCCATACAGGGAAGGGGAACATTCAGTACTTC.

In this sample, this clonotype turned up many times. The rearrangement joins TRBV7-9 to TRBJ2-5; D possibly corresponds to TRBD1 (5 bases). CDR3 size: 13 residues. V was pared by 5 bases and J by 0 bases, with 7 bases between. CDR1 and CDR2 (germline): SEHNR, FQNEAQ (reference sequence). The CDR3 nucleotides are TGTGCCAGCAGCCAGGGAAACCAAGAGACCCAGTACTTC. Encoded protein: CASSQGNQETQYF.

This clonotype was recorded at least ten times. The chain couples TRBV6-2 or TRBV6-3 to TRBJ1-5; possibly TRBD1 for D (5 bases). Trimming cost V 7 bases and J 6 bases, with 16 bases left between them. The CDR3 extends over 14 amino acids. Looked up from germline, CDR1 is MNHEY and CDR2 is SVGEGT. The CDR3 loop is CASTLTERGQPQHF. CDR3 DNA sequence: TGTGCCAGCACCCTCACGGAGAGGGGTCAGCCCCAGCATTTT.

This clonotype was counted ten times or more. The chain links TRBV20-1 to TRBJ2-5; TRBD1 matches at 8 bases. The end of the DNA is better explained by TRBJ2-7, so the J call may be wrong. The CDR3 totals 13 residues. CDR1 is DFQATT and CDR2 is SNEGSKA in the germline V gene (reference sequence). CDR3 nucleotides: TGCAGTGCTTCTACGACAGGGGTCCACGAGCAGTACTTC. This codes for CSASTTGVHEQYF.

V is TRBV3-1 and J is TRBJ2-2, with unresolved D. V was shortened by 1 base and J by 7 bases, with 13 bases between the two germline ends. Germline assignment: CDR1 LGHDT and CDR2 YNNKEL (reference sequence). CDR3 size: 15 residues. The CDR3 bases are TGTGCCAGCAGCCAAGGATTGACTGGAAGCGGGGAGCTGTTTTTT. Translation: CASSQGLTGSGELFF.

The table lists this clonotype with a few counts. The gene calls are TRBV20-1 and TRBJ1-1; weak D call: TRBD1 (5 bases). The CDR3 loop spans 14 amino acids. Trimming shortened V by 3 bases and J by 2 bases, and 13 bases separated the two germline ends. Germline V gene data show CDR1 as DFQATT and CDR2 as SNEGSKA (reference sequence). CDR3 sequence (DNA): TGCAGTGCTAGGCTCGGGGGACCAAACACTGAAGCTTTCTTT. Its translation is CSARLGGPNTEAFF.

The J gene is TRBJ1-1, the V gene TRBV7-2, with TRBD1 matching over 9 bases. The J segment lost 4 bases and the V segment lost 6 bases, leaving 6 bases of the junction unmatched. The CDR3 spans 14 residues. Per the germline V gene, CDR1 is SGHTA and CDR2 is FQGNSA. CDR3 region: CASRRTGDGTEAFF. The CDR3 bases are TGTGCCAGCAGAAGGACAGGGGATGGCACTGAAGCTTTCTTT. Filled out from reference TRBV7-2 and TRBJ1-1, the complete variable domain reads GAGVSQSPSNKVTEKGKDVELRCDPISGHTALYWYRQSLGQGLEFLIYFQGNSAPDKSGLPSDRFSAERTGGSVSTLTIQRTQQEDSAVYLCASRRTGDGTEAFFGQGTRLTVV.

This clonotype was detected a few times. The chain is built from TRBV6-5 and TRBJ2-1; 7 nucleotides align to TRBD1. J lost 5 bases, V lost 6 bases, and 7 bases had no gene match. The CDR3 loop spans 14 amino acids. From germline, CDR1 is MNHEY and CDR2 SVGAGI. DNA of the CDR3: TGTGCCAGCAGATGGGGGACAGAACACAATGAGCAGTTCTTC. Residues: CASRWGTEHNEQFF.